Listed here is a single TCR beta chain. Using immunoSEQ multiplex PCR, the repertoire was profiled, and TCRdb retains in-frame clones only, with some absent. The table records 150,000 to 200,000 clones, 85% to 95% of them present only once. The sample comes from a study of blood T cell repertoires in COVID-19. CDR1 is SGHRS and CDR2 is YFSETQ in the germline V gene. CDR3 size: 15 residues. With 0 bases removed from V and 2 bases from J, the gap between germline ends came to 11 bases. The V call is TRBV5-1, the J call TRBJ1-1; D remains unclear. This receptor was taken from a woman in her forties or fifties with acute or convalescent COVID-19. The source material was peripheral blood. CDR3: CASSLDSHLNTEAFF. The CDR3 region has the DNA TGCGCCAGCAGCTTGGACAGCCATTTAAACACTGAAGCTTTCTTT. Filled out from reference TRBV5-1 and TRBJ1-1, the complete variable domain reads KAGVTQTPRYLIKTRGQQVTLSCSPISGHRSVSWYQQTPGQGLQFLFEYFSETQRNKGNFPGRFSGRQFSNSRSEMNVSTLELGDSALYLCASSLDSHLNTEAFFGQGTRLTVV.